This T cell receptor (beta chain) comes out of a study of T cell repertoires in cytomegalovirus infection. In TCRdb, the reads were re-called with MiXCR into one record per CDR3 protein. The sample yields fewer than 70,000 distinct CDR3 sequences, about 26% seen once. Germline V gene sequence: CDR1 SGHTA, CDR2 FQGNSA. Trimming took 5 bases from V and 3 from J; bases not matched to a gene: 12. This CDR3 comprises 16 residues. Comment on this clonotype: Its antigen remains unidentified.

This sample comprised CD8+ T cells from cultured PBMCs, obtained from culture after CMV antigen stimulation. The receptor comes from a human donor in good health (CMV status not recorded). Some clones in this sample may be carry-over from other donors' samples. The chain is built from TRBV7-2 and TRBJ2-7; 8 bases line up with TRBD2. The CDR3: CASSPPMGREDYEQYF. Written as DNA, the CDR3 is TGTGCCAGCAGCCCCCCCATGGGGCGGGAGGACTACGAGCAGTACTTC.